Listed below are T cell receptor beta chains from one sample, sequenced in a study of post-analysis software for immune sequencing data. One entry per CDR3 protein, called by TCRdb with MiXCR from the PCR reads. The sample records hundreds of thousands of distinct CDR3 sequences, 55% to 60% being singletons. The specimen was blood. The receptors were sampled from a girl aged 2 to 10 with multiple sclerosis. Both conserved end residues are part of each CDR3. D genes are given only for firm matches. A row's size may be missing; if present it is once, few, many or a size class.

TRBD1 | TRBJ2-7 | few | TRBV12-3/TRBV12-4 | CASSLRGQTSYEQYF | TGTGCCAGCAGTTTGAGGGGACAGACATCCTACGAGCAGTACTTC
- | TRBJ1-5 | once | TRBV29-1 | CSAGGGGQPQHF | TGCAGCGCTGGGGGGGGTGGTCAGCCCCAGCATTTT
- | TRBJ1-2 | - | TRBV15 | CATSRVGARNYGYTF | TGTGCCACCAGTCGAGTGGGGGCGCGTAACTATGGCTACACCTTC
TRBD2 | TRBJ2-5 | - | TRBV7-3 | CAISRSGSQETQYF | TGTGCCATTTCCCGTAGCGGGAGCCAAGAGACCCAGTACTTC
- | TRBJ1-1 | - | TRBV24-1 | CATSRDIGTEAFF | TGTGCCACCAGCCGGGACATCGGGACTGAAGCTTTCTTT
- | TRBJ1-2 | - | TRBV29-1 | CSVEAVTVQGGYGYTF | TGCAGCGTTGAAGCGGTAACAGTCCAGGGAGGCTATGGCTACACCTTC
- | TRBJ2-3 | - | TRBV29-1 | CSVGLGTATDTQYF | TGCAGCGTTGGCCTGGGGACTGCCACAGATACGCAGTATTTT
- | TRBJ1-2 | few | TRBV7-9 | CASSLSQADGYTF | TGTGCCAGCAGCTTATCCCAGGCGGATGGCTACACCTTC
- | TRBJ2-7 | - | TRBV20-1 | CSAREASYEQYF | TGCAGTGCTAGAGAGGCATCCTACGAGCAGTACTTC
- | TRBJ1-6 | few | TRBV10-3 | CAIRDAPYNSPLHF | TGTGCCATCAGGGACGCTCCCTATAATTCACCCCTCCACTTT